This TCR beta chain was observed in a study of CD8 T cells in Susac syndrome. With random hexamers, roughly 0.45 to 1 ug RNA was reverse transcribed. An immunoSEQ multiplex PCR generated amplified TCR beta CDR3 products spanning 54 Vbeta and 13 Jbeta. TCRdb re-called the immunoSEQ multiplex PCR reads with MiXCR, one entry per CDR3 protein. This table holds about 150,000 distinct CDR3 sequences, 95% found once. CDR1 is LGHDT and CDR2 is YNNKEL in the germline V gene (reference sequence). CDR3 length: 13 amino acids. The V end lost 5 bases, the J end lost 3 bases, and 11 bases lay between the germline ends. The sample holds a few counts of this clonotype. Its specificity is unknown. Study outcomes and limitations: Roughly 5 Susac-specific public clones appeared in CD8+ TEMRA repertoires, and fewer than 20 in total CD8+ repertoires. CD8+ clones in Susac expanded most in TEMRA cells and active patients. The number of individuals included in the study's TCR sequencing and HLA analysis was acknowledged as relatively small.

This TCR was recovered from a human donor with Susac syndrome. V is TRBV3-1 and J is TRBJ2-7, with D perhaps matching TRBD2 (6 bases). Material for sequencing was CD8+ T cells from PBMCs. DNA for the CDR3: TGTGCCAGCAGCTTCCGACTAGACTACGAGCAGTACTTC. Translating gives CASSFRLDYEQYF.